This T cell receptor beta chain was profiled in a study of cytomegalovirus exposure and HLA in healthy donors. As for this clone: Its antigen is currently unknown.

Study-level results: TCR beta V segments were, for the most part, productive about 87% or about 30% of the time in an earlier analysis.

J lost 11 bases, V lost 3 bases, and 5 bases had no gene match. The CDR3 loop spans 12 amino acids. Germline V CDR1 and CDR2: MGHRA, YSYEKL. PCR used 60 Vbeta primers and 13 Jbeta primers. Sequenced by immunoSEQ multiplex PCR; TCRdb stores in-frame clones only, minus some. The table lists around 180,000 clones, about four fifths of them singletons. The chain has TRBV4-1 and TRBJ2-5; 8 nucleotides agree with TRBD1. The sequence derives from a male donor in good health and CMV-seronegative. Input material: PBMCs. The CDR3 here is CASSQTGVEQYF. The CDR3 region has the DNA TGCGCCAGCAGCCAGACAGGGGTGGAGCAGTACTTC.